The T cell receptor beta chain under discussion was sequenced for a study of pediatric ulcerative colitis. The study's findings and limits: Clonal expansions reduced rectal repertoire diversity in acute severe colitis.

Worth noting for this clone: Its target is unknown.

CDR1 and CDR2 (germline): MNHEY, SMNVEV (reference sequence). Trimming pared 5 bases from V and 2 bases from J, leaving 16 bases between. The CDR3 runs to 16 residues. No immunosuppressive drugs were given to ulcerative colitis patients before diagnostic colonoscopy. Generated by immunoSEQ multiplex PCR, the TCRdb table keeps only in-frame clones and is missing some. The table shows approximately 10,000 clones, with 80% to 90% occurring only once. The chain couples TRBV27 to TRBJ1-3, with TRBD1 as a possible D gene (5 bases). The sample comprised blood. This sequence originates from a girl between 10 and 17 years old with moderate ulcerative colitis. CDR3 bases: TGTGCCAGCAGTACCAGGGACGGCGGGACTGGAAACACCATATATTTT. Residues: CASSTRDGGTGNTIYF.